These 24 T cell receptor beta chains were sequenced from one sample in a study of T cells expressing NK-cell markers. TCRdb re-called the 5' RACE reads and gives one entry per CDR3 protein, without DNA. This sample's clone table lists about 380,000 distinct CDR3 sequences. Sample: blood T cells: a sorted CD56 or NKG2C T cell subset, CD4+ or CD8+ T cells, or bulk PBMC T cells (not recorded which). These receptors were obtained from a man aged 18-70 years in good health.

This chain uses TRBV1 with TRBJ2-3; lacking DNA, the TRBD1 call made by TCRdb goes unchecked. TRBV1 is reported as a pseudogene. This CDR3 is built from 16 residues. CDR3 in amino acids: CTSGARERGLSDTQYF.

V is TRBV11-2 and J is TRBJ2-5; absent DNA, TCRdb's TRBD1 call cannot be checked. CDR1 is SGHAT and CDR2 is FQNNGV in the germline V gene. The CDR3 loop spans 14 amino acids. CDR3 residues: CASTKGVGEETQYF.

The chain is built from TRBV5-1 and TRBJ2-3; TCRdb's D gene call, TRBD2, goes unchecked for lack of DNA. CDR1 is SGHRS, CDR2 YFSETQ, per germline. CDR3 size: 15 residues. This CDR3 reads CASRGATSRTDTQYF. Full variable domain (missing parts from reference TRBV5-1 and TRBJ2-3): KAGVTQTPRYLIKTRGQQVTLSCSPISGHRSVSWYQQTPGQGLQFLFEYFSETQRNKGNFPGRFSGRQFSNSRSEMNVSTLELGDSALYLCASRGATSRTDTQYFGPGTRLTVL.

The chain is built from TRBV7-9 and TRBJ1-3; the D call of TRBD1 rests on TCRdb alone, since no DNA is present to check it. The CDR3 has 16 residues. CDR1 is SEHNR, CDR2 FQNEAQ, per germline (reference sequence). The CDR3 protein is CASSAGQGNSGNTIYF.

The CDR3 spells CATSDFGGQIHNEQFF. The chain carries TRBV24-1 and TRBJ2-1; the TRBD1 assignment by TCRdb is unverifiable without DNA. CDR1 and CDR2 (germline): KGHDR, SFDVKD. CDR3 length: 16 residues.

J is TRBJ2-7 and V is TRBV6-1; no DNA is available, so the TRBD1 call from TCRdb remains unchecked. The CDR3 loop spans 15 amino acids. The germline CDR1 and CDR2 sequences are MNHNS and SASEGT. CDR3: CASSDQKQGRYEQYF.

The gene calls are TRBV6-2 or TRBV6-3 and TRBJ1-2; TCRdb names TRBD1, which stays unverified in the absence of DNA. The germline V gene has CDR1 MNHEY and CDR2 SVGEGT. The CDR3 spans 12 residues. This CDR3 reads CASRRDIYGYTF.

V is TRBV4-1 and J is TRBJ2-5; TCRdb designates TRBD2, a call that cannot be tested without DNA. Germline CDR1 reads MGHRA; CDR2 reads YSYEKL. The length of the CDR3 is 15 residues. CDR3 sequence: CASSQEEGLWETQYF.

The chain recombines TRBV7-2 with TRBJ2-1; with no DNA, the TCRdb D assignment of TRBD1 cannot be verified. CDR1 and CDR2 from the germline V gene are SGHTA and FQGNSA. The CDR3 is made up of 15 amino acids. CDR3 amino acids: CASSARDRHYNEQFF.

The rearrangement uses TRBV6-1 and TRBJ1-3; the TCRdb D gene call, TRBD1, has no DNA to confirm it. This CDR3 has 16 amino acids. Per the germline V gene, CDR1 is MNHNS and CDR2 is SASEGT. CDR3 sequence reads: CASSRRTGFNRNTIYF.

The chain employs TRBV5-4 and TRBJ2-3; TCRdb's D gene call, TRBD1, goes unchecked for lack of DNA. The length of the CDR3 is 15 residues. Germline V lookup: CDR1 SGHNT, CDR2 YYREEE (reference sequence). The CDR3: CASSLGGDGADTQYF.

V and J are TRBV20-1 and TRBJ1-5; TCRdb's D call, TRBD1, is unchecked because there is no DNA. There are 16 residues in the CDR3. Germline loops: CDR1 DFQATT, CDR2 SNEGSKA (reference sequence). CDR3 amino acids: CSARQGIAFGNQPQHF.

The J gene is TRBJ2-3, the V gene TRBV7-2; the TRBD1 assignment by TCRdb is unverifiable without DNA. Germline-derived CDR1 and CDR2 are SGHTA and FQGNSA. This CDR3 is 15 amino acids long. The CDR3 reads CASSPGQGIGDTQYF.

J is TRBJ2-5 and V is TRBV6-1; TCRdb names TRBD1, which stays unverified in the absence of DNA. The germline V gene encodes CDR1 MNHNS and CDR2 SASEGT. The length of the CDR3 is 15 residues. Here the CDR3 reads CASSKFGTKQETQYF.

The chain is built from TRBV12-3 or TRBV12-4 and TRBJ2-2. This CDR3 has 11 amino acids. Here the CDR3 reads CASEAIGELFF.

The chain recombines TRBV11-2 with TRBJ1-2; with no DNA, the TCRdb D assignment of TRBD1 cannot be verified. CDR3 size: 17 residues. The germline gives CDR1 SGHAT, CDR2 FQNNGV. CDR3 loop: CASSTWTGITQSDGYTF.

CDR3 protein: CASSYGWTGYAYGYTF. The rearrangement uses TRBV6-5 and TRBJ1-2; TCRdb designates TRBD1, a call that cannot be tested without DNA. This CDR3 contains 16 residues. Germline V gene data show CDR1 as MNHEY and CDR2 as SVGAGI.

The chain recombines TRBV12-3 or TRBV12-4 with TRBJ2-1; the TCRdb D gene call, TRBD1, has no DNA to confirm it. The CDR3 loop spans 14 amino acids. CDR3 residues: CASSSLWTDDEQFF.

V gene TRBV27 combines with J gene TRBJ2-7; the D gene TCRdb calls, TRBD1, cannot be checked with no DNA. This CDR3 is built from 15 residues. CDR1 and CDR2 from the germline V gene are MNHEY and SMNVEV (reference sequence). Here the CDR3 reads CASRGDRGVSYEQYF.

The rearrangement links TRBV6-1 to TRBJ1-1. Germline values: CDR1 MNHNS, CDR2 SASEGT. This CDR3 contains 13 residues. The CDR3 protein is CASLKGLNTEAFF.

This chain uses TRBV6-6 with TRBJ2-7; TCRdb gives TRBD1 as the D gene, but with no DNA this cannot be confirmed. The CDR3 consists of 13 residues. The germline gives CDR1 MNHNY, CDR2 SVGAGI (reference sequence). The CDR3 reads CASTQHRGGEQYF.

CDR3 amino acids: CASRSNRGTQPQHF. This chain joins TRBV6-1 and TRBJ1-5; there is no DNA to check the TCRdb D call of TRBD1. This CDR3 region has 14 residues. The germline CDR1 and CDR2 sequences are MNHNS and SASEGT.

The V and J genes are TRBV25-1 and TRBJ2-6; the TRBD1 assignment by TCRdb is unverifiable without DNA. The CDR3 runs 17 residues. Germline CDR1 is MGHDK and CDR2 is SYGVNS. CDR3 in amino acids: CASSTPGQDVGANVLTF. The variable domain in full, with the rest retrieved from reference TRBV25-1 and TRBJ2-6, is EADIYQTPRYLVIGTGKKITLECSQTMGHDKMYWYQQDPGMELHLIHYSYGVNSTEKGDLSSESTVSRIRTEHFPLTLESARPSHTSQYLCASSTPGQDVGANVLTFGAGSRLTVL.

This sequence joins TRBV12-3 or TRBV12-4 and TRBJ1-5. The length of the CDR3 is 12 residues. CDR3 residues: CATQYSNQPQHF.